These T cell receptor beta chains were read from a single sample in a study of blood T cell repertoires in COVID-19. Data came from immunoSEQ multiplex PCR; TCRdb stores just in-frame clones and leaves some out. The sample shows approximately 30,000 clones, around 87% of them seen only once. The sample consisted of peripheral blood. These receptors were obtained from a human donor in a cohort sampled during active COVID-19. CDR3s leave out the opening cysteine and the closing phenylalanine or tryptophan. Fields, in order: V gene, J gene, CDR3 protein.

v_call: TRBV12-3/TRBV12-4
j_call: TRBJ2-7
cdr3_aa: ASRLTGGHEQY

v_call: TRBV5-5
j_call: TRBJ2-3
cdr3_aa: ASSLVQGADTQY

v_call: TRBV10-3
j_call: TRBJ1-5
cdr3_aa: ATTTGGLQPQH

v_call: TRBV5-1
j_call: TRBJ2-3
cdr3_aa: ASSLAGQETDTQY

v_call: TRBV6-5
j_call: TRBJ1-1
cdr3_aa: ASKLQGFDLQAF

v_call: TRBV6-9
j_call: TRBJ2-7
cdr3_aa: ASSYPNPGTVYEQY

v_call: TRBV7-2
j_call: TRBJ1-3
cdr3_aa: ASSLVGTVGNTIY

v_call: TRBV28
j_call: TRBJ1-2
cdr3_aa: ASSLSPGANYGYT

v_call: TRBV5-1
j_call: TRBJ2-7
cdr3_aa: ASSSKSSGTGGYEQY

v_call: TRBV4-3
j_call: TRBJ2-2
cdr3_aa: ASSRGVVVAGALTGELF

v_call: TRBV5-4
j_call: TRBJ2-3
cdr3_aa: ASSLDSRTDTQY

v_call: TRBV7-2
j_call: TRBJ1-3
cdr3_aa: ASSLMPPRHSSGNTIY

v_call: TRBV28
j_call: TRBJ1-5
cdr3_aa: ASSLTGFSNQPQH

v_call: TRBV11-2
j_call: TRBJ2-1
cdr3_aa: ASLVGGGYNEQF

v_call: TRBV13
j_call: TRBJ1-1
cdr3_aa: ASSPYRGPGAF

v_call: TRBV18
j_call: TRBJ2-5
cdr3_aa: ASSPGTNQETQY

v_call: TRBV19
j_call: TRBJ2-5
cdr3_aa: ASSPRTSGGSAETQY

v_call: TRBV28
j_call: TRBJ1-4
cdr3_aa: ASRGQTTNEKLF

v_call: TRBV14
j_call: TRBJ2-2
cdr3_aa: ASSFTGSGELF

v_call: TRBV13
j_call: TRBJ2-2
cdr3_aa: ASSLDAGGTGELF

v_call: TRBV4-3
j_call: TRBJ2-7
cdr3_aa: ASSQDPGGSYEQY

v_call: TRBV28
j_call: TRBJ1-1
cdr3_aa: ASTAQANTEAF

v_call: TRBV5-1
j_call: TRBJ2-2
cdr3_aa: ASSLGTQGAAGELF

v_call: TRBV28
j_call: TRBJ1-4
cdr3_aa: ASSLGGVGDEKLF

v_call: TRBV4-2
j_call: TRBJ1-3
cdr3_aa: ASKQQGLAGNTIY

v_call: TRBV7-2
j_call: TRBJ1-5
cdr3_aa: ASSLTGNSNQPQH

v_call: TRBV4-3
j_call: TRBJ2-7
cdr3_aa: ASSQKVLAGGLYEQY

v_call: TRBV18
j_call: TRBJ2-1
cdr3_aa: ASSPLQLAGVSYNEQF